This entry is about one T cell receptor beta chain. Its antigen remains unidentified. Germline V gene sequence: CDR1 MNHEY, CDR2 SVGAGI. The CDR3 totals 13 residues. The V gene end was trimmed by 6 bases and the J gene end by 8 bases; junction bases not matched to a gene: 5. The data belong to a study of cytomegalovirus exposure and HLA in healthy donors. Study details: Drawn from HLA-typed donors, approximately 85 million unique TCRs were held in an early data release. Study-wide findings and caveats: A cluster of highly shared sequence variants was likely a sequencing artifact. Association of a missense DCLRE1C variant with TCR beta V- and J-gene trimming was reported in a later analysis.

Vbeta (60) and Jbeta (13) primers were used in the PCR. Original analysis: Roughly 81 million unique TCR beta chains, some 9.9 million shared, were counted in a later analysis. The data were produced by immunoSEQ multiplex PCR, yet TCRdb's version contains in-frame clones alone and is incomplete. The DNA gave D and trimming, while V, J and clone size come from that table. The sample records around 150,000 clones, under 75% being singletons. The clonotype was recovered from a woman aged 35 to 49 in good health and CMV-seronegative. Sequenced input: PBMCs. The chain links TRBV6-5 to TRBJ2-2, with TRBD2 identical over 8 bases. The CDR3 is CASSRTSGGELFF. The CDR3 DNA reads as TGTGCCAGCAGCCGTACTAGCGGTGGGGAGCTGTTTTTT.